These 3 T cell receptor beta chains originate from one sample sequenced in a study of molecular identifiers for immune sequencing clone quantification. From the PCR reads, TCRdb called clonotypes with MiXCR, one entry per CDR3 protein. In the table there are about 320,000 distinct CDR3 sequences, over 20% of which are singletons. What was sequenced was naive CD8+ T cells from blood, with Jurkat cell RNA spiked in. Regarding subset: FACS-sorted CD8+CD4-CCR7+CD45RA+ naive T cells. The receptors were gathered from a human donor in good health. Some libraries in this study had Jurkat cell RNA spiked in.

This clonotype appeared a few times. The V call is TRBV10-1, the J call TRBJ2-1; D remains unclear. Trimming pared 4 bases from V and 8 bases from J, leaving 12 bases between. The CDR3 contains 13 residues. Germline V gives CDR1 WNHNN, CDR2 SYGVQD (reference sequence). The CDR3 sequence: CASSGSPDHEQFF. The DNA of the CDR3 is TGCGCCAGCAGTGGGTCCCCGGACCATGAGCAGTTCTTC.

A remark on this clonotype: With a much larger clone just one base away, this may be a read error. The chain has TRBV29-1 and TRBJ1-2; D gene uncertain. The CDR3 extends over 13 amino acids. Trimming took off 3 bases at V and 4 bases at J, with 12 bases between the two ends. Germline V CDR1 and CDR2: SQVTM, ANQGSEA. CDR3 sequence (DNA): TGCAGCGTTGAGGCCAGGACGGCCTATGGCTACACCTTC. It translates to CSVEARTAYGYTF.

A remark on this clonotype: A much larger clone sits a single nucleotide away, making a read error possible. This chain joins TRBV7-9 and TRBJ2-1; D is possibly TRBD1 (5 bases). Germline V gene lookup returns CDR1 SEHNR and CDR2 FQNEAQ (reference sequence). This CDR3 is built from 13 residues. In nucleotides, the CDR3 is TGTTCCAGCATGGGGCCCTCCTACAATGAGCAGTTCTTC. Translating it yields CSSMGPSYNEQFF.